Described below is a single TCR beta chain sequence and its context. Its antigen remains unknown. This specimen comes from a study of beta chain features in type 1 diabetes. Trimming took off 1 base at V and 3 bases at J, with 16 bases between the two ends. Germline values: CDR1 SGDLS, CDR2 YYNGEE. The CDR3 runs to 16 residues. Every bit of the isolated RNA underwent reverse transcription, so sequencing read expressed TCRB transcripts. The method was immunoSEQ multiplex PCR; TCRdb's version includes in-frame clones alone and lacks a portion of them. This sample has about 40,000 clones, with around 60% found just once. Study conclusions and caveats: The VDJ junctions of type 1 diabetes patients carried fewer insertions and more deletions. In the patient group, naive, central memory and Treg TCRB repertoires seemed more alike than in the healthy donor group.

The sequencing input was Tregs from blood. This clonotype was obtained from a woman in her 30s in good health. This chain connects TRBV9 to TRBJ2-5, with D tentatively TRBD2 (6 bases). In nucleotides, the CDR3 is TGTGCCAGCAGCGTAACTCCGGAGGGGCGGAAAGAGACCCAGTACTTC. Translated, it gives CASSVTPEGRKETQYF.